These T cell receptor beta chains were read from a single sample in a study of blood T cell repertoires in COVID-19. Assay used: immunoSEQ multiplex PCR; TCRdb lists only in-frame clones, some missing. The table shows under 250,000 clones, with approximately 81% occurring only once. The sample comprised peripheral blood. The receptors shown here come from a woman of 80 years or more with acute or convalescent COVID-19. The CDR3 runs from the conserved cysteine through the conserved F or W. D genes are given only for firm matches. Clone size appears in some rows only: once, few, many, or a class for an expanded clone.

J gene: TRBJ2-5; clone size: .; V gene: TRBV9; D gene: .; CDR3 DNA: TGTGCCAGCAGCGTAGAGGGTTGGGGAGAGGAGACCCAGTACTTC; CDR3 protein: CASSVEGWGEETQYF
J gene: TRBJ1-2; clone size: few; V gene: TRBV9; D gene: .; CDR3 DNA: TGTGCCAGCAGCGTAGGACCCGCAGGGTCAGGCTATGGCTACACCTTC; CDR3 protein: CASSVGPAGSGYGYTF
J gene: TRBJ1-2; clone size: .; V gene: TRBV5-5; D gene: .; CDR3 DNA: TGTGCCAGCAGCAGGGAACAGGGTCAAAACTATGGCTACACCTTC; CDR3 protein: CASSREQGQNYGYTF
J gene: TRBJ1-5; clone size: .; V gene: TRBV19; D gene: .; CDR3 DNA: TGTGCCAGTAGTAGTCTGGGGGCCACCAATCAGCCCCAGCATTTT; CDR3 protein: CASSSLGATNQPQHF
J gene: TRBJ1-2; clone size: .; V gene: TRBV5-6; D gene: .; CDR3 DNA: TGTGCCAGCAGCTTTCGGTACCATGGCTACACCTTC; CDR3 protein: CASSFRYHGYTF
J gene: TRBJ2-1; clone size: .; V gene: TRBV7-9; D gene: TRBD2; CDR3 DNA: TGTGCCAGCAGCAGAGGACTAGAAGCCTACAATGAGCAGTTCTTC; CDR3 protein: CASSRGLEAYNEQFF
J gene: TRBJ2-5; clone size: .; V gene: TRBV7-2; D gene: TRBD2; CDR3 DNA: TGTGCCAGCAACATGGTGGGGACTAGCGGGGGGGAGACCCAGTACTTC; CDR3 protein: CASNMVGTSGGETQYF
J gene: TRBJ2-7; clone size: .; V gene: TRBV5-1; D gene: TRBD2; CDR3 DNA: TGCGCCAGCGCCACCGGGACTAGCGGTTACGAGCAGTACTTC; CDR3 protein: CASATGTSGYEQYF
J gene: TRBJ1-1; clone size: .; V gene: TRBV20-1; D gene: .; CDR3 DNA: TGCAGTGTACTCGAGGGAACTGAAGCTTTCTTT; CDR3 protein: CSVLEGTEAFF
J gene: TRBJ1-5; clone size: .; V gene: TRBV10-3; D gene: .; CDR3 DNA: TGTGCCATCAGTGAGAGCCCAGTGGGAGGCAATCAGCCCCAGCATTTT; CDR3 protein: CAISESPVGGNQPQHF
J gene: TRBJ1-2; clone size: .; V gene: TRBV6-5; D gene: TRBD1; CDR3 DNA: TGTGCCAGCAGTTACTCGACGACAGGGGCCTATGGCTACACCTTC; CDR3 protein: CASSYSTTGAYGYTF
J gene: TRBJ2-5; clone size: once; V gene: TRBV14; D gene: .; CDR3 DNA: TGTGCCAGCAGCCAAACTAGCCAGACCCAGTACTTC; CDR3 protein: CASSQTSQTQYF
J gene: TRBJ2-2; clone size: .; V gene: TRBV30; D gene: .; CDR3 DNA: TGTGCCTGGAGTAGACAGGGAGGCGGGGAGCTGTTTTTT; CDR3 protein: CAWSRQGGGELFF
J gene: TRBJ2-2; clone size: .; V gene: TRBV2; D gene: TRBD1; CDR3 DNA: TGTGCCAGCAGTGTGGACAGGGCCCTCGGGGAGCTGTTTTTT; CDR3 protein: CASSVDRALGELFF
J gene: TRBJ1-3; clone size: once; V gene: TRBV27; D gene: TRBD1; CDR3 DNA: TGTGCCAGCAGTGCGGGACAGGGGGTAGGAAACACCATATATTTT; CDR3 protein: CASSAGQGVGNTIYF
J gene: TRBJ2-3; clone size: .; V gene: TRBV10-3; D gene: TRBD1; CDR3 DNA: TGTGCCATCAGAGGACAGGGGGCAACAGATACGCAGTATTTT; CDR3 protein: CAIRGQGATDTQYF
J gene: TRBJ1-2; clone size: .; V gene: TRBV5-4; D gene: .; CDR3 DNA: TGTGCCAGCAGCCTGCAGGGAGGTAACTATGGCTACACCTTC; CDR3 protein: CASSLQGGNYGYTF
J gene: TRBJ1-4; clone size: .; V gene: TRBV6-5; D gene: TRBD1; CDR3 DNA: TGTGCCAGCAGGCGGCAGGGGGGAAATGAAAAACTGTTTTTT; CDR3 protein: CASRRQGGNEKLFF
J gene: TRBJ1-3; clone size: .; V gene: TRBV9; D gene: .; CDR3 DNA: TGTGCCAGCAGCGTAGCCGCGAGGAGAGGAAACACCATATATTTT; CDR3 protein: CASSVAARRGNTIYF
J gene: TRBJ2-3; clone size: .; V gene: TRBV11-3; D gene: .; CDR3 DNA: TGTGCCAGCAGCTTAGGTCAGGGCTACACAGATACGCAGTATTTT; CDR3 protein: CASSLGQGYTDTQYF
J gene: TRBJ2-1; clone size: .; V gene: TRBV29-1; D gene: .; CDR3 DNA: TGCAGCGACCAGAGGTACAATGAGCAGTTCTTC; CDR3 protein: CSDQRYNEQFF
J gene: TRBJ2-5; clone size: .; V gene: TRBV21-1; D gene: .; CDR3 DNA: TGTGCCAGCAGCAAAGCCACAGGGGCAGAGACCCAGTACTTC; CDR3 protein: CASSKATGAETQYF
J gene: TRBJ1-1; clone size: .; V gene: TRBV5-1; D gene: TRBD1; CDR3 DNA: TGCGCCAGCAGCTTGTCGGGACAGTTTCGGAACACTGAAGCTTTCTTT; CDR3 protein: CASSLSGQFRNTEAFF
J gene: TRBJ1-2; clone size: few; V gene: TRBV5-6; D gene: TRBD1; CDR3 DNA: TGTGCCAGCAGGCGGGGGGACAGGGCGTATGGCTACACCTTC; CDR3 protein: CASRRGDRAYGYTF
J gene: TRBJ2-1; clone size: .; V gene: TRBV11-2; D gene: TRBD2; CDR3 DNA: TGTGCCAGCAGCTTAACTCTAGCGGGAGCGGTTAATGAGCAGTTCTTC; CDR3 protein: CASSLTLAGAVNEQFF
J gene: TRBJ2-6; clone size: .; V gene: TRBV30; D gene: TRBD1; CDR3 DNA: TGTGCCTGGAGGGGACAGGGGAACTCTGGGGCCAACGTCCTGACTTTC; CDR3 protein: CAWRGQGNSGANVLTF
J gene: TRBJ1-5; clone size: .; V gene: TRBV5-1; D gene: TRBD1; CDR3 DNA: TGCGCCAGCAGCCAGGAGACAGGGGGTCAGCCCCAGCATTTT; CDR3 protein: CASSQETGGQPQHF
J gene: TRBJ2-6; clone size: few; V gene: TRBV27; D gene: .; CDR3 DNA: TGTGCCAGCAGACTCTTAACAGCTGGGGCCAACGTCCTGACTTTC; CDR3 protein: CASRLLTAGANVLTF
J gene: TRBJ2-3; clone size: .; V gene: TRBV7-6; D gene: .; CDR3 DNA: TGTGCCAGCAGCTTGATGGGGCAGGTATCAGATACGCAGTATTTT; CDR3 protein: CASSLMGQVSDTQYF
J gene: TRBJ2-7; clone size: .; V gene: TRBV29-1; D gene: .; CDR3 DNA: TGCAGCGTTGGGGGCCTCACAGGGATTCGATACCGTGCCAACCACGAGCAGTACTTC; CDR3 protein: CSVGGLTGIRYRANHEQYF
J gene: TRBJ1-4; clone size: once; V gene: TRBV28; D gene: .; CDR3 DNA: TGTGCCAGCAGTTTATTCGCGGACAGCTATCGTGAAAAACTGTTTTTT; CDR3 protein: CASSLFADSYREKLFF
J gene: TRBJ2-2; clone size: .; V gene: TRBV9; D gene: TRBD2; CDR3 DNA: TGTGCCAGCAGCAGAACCGGGACTAGCGTAAGCACCGGGGAGCTGTTTTTT; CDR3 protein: CASSRTGTSVSTGELFF
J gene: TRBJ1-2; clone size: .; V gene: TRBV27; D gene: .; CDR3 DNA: TGTGCCAGCAGTACTATCGGGAGCGCCGTCTATGGCTACACCTTC; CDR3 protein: CASSTIGSAVYGYTF
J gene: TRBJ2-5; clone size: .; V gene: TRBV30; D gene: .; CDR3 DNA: TGTGCCTGGAGTCCCAGGGTACTTACCCATCAAGAGACCCAGTACTTC; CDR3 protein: CAWSPRVLTHQETQYF
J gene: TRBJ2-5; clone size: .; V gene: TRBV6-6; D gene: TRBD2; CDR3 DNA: TGTGCCAGCCTGTCCCGGGGGGGAGGATCGGAGACCCAGTACTTC; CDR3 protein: CASLSRGGGSETQYF
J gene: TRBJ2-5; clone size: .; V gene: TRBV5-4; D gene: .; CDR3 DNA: TGTGCCAGCAGGGAGCGGGACCAAGAGACCCAGTACTTC; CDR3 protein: CASRERDQETQYF
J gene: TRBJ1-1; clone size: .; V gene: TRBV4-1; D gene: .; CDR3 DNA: TGCGCCAGCAGCCCCCCAGACAGGATGACTGAAGCTTTCTTT; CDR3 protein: CASSPPDRMTEAFF
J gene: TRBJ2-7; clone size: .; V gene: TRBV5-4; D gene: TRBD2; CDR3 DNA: TGTGCCAGCAGCCCAAAACTCGGGACTAGCGGGACCACCTACGAGCAGTACTTC; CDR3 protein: CASSPKLGTSGTTYEQYF
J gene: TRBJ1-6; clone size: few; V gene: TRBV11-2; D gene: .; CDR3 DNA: TGTGCCAGCAGCTCTTGGTTTGCGTCACCCCTCCACTTT; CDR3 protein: CASSSWFASPLHF
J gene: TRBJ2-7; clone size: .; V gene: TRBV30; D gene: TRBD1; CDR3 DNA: TGTGCCTGGAGGTGGTATTTGGGACAGGGTACCTACGAGCAGTACTTC; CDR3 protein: CAWRWYLGQGTYEQYF
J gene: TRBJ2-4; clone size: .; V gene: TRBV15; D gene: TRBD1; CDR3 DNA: TGTGCCACCAGACGACAGGGGGGAAACATTCAGTACTTC; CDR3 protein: CATRRQGGNIQYF
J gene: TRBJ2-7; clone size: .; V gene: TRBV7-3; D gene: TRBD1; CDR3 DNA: TGTGCCAGCAGCTTAACCCCCGGACAGGGAAGGAACGAGCAGTACTTC; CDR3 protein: CASSLTPGQGRNEQYF
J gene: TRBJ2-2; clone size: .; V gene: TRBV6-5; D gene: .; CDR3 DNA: TGTGCCAGCACAACGAAGACAGTTAACACCGGGGAGCTGTTTTTT; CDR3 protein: CASTTKTVNTGELFF
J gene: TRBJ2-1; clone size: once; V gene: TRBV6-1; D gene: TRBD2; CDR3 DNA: TGTGCCAGCAGTGAATGGGGGGGGAGCTCCTACAATGAGCAGTTCTTC; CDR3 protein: CASSEWGGSSYNEQFF